A single sample gave rise to the 30 T cell receptor beta chains below, sequenced in a study of beta chain features in type 1 diabetes (dated by TCRdb to about 2018). Broad study findings and their caveats: Type 1 diabetes patients showed a moderate but significant shortening of TCRB CDR3 length in all four CD4+ subsets.

Which antigens these TCRs recognize remains unknown. Library construction relied on the immunoSEQ multiplex PCR assay. The entire amount of isolated RNA was reverse transcribed using the High Capacity cDNA Reverse Transcription Kit, so the sequenced TCRB transcripts were expressed ones. Held by TCRdb, this immuneACCESS table contains in-frame sequences only and omits some clones. Under half of the omission traces to an unresolved V gene where checked; the cause of the rest is unknown. Counted in this sample were 150,000 to 200,000 clones; under 9.5% of them appeared once. Under 0.55% of the sample is taken by the ten largest. Specimen: central memory CD4+ T cells from blood. The receptors were gathered from a man younger than 35 with type 1 diabetes.

J is TRBJ2-7 and V is TRBV28; 7 bases fit TRBD1. The V and J ends lost 6 bases and 1 base, in that order; junction bases with no gene match: 21. The germline V gene has CDR1 MDHEN and CDR2 SYDVKM. The CDR3 extends over 19 amino acids. CDR3 sequence: CASRGVQGTRSITSYEQYF. In nucleotides, the CDR3 is TGTGCCAGCAGGGGAGTACAGGGGACGAGAAGTATAACATCCTACGAGCAGTACTTC.

The chain combines TRBV18 with TRBJ1-5, with 8 bases matching TRBD1. CDR1 and CDR2 (germline): KGHSH, LQKENI. This CDR3 has 13 residues. The trim removed 6 bases at V and 8 bases at J, leaving 6 bases unmatched. CDR3 sequence: CASSPGGSEPQHF. The DNA of the CDR3 is TGTGCCAGCTCCCCAGGGGGCTCGGAGCCCCAGCATTTT.

J is TRBJ2-5 and V is TRBV10-2; maybe TRBD2 (6 bases). Trimming pared 6 bases from V and 2 bases from J, leaving 16 bases between. Germline assignment: CDR1 WSHSY and CDR2 SAAADI. The CDR3 spans 15 residues. DNA of the CDR3: TGCGCCAGCAGGCGCGCGGGACCCGTACAAGAGACCCAGTACTTC. Amino acid sequence: CASRRAGPVQETQYF.

This chain links TRBV5-1 with TRBJ2-5; D possibly corresponds to TRBD2 (6 bases). V was clipped by 10 bases and J by 1 base, with 14 bases between them. This CDR3 contains 13 residues. The germline V gene has CDR1 SGHRS and CDR2 YFSETQ. CDR3 region: CASYAGTQETQYF. The CDR3 coding sequence is TGCGCCTCCTACGCGGGGACCCAAGAGACCCAGTACTTC.

There are a few counts of this clone. The V call is TRBV4-2, the J call TRBJ2-1; TRBD2 agrees at 16 bases. The CDR3 spans 17 residues. The ends lost 1 base at V and 9 bases at J; junction bases unmatched: 6. CDR1 and CDR2 from the germline V gene are LGHNA and YNFKEQ. The CDR3 region is CASSQVEGLAGGVEQFF. The CDR3 nucleotides are TGTGCCAGCAGCCAAGTAGAGGGACTAGCGGGAGGGGTTGAGCAGTTCTTC.

The chain joins TRBV6-5 to TRBJ2-3; 8 bases align to TRBD2. CDR3 length equals 12 residues. The germline gives CDR1 MNHEY, CDR2 SVGAGI. V was clipped by 11 bases and J by 1 base; unmatched bases: 2. CDR3 region: CAARGGTDTQYF. The CDR3, as DNA: TGTGCCGCGCGGGGGGGCACAGATACGCAGTATTTT.

This clone has only a few counts. The V call is TRBV20-1, the J call TRBJ2-1, with a tentative D call TRBD2 (6 bases). The CDR3 consists of 9 residues. CDR1 DFQATT and CDR2 SNEGSKA come from the germline V gene (reference sequence). V shed 6 bases and J shed 12 bases, with 9 bases lying between them. The CDR3 loop reads CSAQTRQFF. The CDR3 DNA follows: TGCAGTGCCCAGACTAGGCAGTTCTTC.

This clone was seen a handful of times. V and J are TRBV5-4 and TRBJ1-4, with TRBD1 matching 9 bases. The germline V gene has CDR1 SGHNT and CDR2 YYREEE (reference sequence). With V trimmed by 4 bases and J by 6 bases, 7 bases remained unmatched. The CDR3 totals 15 residues. CDR3 loop: CASSATGTGYEKLFF. As DNA, the CDR3 is TGTGCCAGCAGCGCCACCGGGACAGGGTATGAAAAACTGTTTTTT.

A few counts support this clone. The genes are TRBV28 and TRBJ1-5, with D perhaps matching TRBD1 (5 bases). Germline loops: CDR1 MDHEN, CDR2 SYDVKM. This CDR3 is 14 amino acids long. V gave up 8 bases and J gave up 4 bases, with 15 bases separating them. The CDR3 coding sequence is TGTGCCAGCTCGAGCACGGGGACTAATCAGCCCCAGCATTTT. Amino acids: CASSSTGTNQPQHF. The complete variable domain, with remaining parts taken from reference TRBV28 and TRBJ1-5, reads DVKVTQSSRYLVKRTGEKVFLECVQDMDHENMFWYRQDPGLGLRLIYFSYDVKMKEKGDIPEGYSVSREKKERFSLILESASTNQTSMYLCASSSTGTNQPQHFGDGTRLSIL.

This clone was recorded a few times. V is TRBV5-1 and J is TRBJ1-1; D is unresolved. Germline V lookup: CDR1 SGHRS, CDR2 YFSETQ. Trimming pared 4 bases from V and 0 bases from J, leaving 10 bases between. The CDR3 extends over 14 amino acids. The CDR3 DNA reads as TGCGCCAGCAGCCTCGGTCCTATGAACACTGAAGCTTTCTTT. As protein: CASSLGPMNTEAFF.

This rearrangement joins TRBV11-2 to TRBJ2-5; 10 nucleotides line up with TRBD2. V lost 5 bases to trimming and J lost 1 base; unmatched junction nucleotides: 10. The length of the CDR3 is 17 residues. Germline V lookup: CDR1 SGHAT, CDR2 FQNNGV. The CDR3 DNA sequence: TGTGCCAGCAGCCAGGGGTCTAGCGGGGGATTCCAAGAGACCCAGTACTTC. Amino acids: CASSQGSSGGFQETQYF.

This clone has a handful of counts. The V and J genes are TRBV2 and TRBJ2-3; 10 nucleotides align to TRBD2. Germline CDR1 SNHLY, CDR2 FYNNEI. The CDR3 spans 15 residues. The trim removed 6 bases at V and 4 bases at J, leaving 7 bases unmatched. The CDR3 protein is CASRPTSGIADTQYF. CDR3 coding DNA: TGTGCCAGCAGGCCAACTAGCGGGATAGCAGATACGCAGTATTTT.

The J gene is TRBJ2-1, the V gene TRBV11-2; 12 bases fit TRBD2. V shed 3 bases, J shed 4 bases, and the junction held 7 bases outside the gene matches. This CDR3 is 17 amino acids long. Germline CDR1 is SGHAT and CDR2 is FQNNGV. CDR3 DNA sequence: TGTGCCAGCAGCTTTTCTTTTGGGACTAGCGGGTACAATGAGCAGTTCTTC. This encodes CASSFSFGTSGYNEQFF.

V usage is TRBV5-1 and J usage is TRBJ2-7; D not resolved. V shed 2 bases and J shed 0 bases, with 12 bases lying between them. The CDR3 is 15 amino acids. Germline values: CDR1 SGHRS, CDR2 YFSETQ. The CDR3 loop reads CASSFPGSLSYEQYF. The CDR3 DNA sequence: TGCGCCAGCAGCTTTCCCGGGTCCCTCTCCTACGAGCAGTACTTC.

This chain uses TRBV5-4 with TRBJ2-7, with a possible D match to TRBD2 (7 bases). Germline CDR1 SGHNT, CDR2 YYREEE (reference sequence). V lost 0 bases, J lost 5 bases, and 21 bases lay in between. The CDR3 sequence is 17 residues long. Here the CDR3 reads CASSLDNAGAQSNEQYF. The DNA for the CDR3 is TGTGCCAGCAGCTTGGATAACGCGGGGGCTCAATCCAACGAGCAGTACTTC.

The sample holds one count of this clone. CDR3 residues: CASSATREQFF. The CDR3 DNA reads as TGTGCCAGCAGTGCAACTAGAGAGCAGTTCTTC. The chain employs TRBV28 and TRBJ2-1; weak D call: TRBD2 (5 bases). Per germline, CDR1 MDHEN and CDR2 SYDVKM. The CDR3 covers 11 residues. Trimming took off 5 bases at V and 10 bases at J, with 9 bases between the two ends.

The chain is built from TRBV28 and TRBJ2-3; D is undetermined. This CDR3 is 13 amino acids long. V lost 6 bases and J 8 bases, leaving 15 bases between the germline ends. Germline V gene data show CDR1 as MDHEN and CDR2 as SYDVKM. DNA for the CDR3: TGTGCCAGCAGGTCTCCTTCTACTGGTACGCAGTATTTT. Its translation: CASRSPSTGTQYF.

This clone was counted only a few times. The CDR3 bases are TGTGCCAGCAGCGAGACCGGGACAGGGCTCTACGAGCAGTACTTC. It yields the protein CASSETGTGLYEQYF. The chain is built from TRBV7-2 and TRBJ2-7; 9 bases map to TRBD1. The V gene end was trimmed by 5 bases and the J gene end by 3 bases; junction bases not matched to a gene: 8. The germline CDR1 and CDR2 sequences are SGHTA and FQGNSA. The CDR3 is made up of 15 amino acids.

The rearrangement uses TRBV5-6 and TRBJ1-4; the D gene is possibly TRBD1 (5 bases). Trimming cost V 1 base and J 2 bases, with 6 bases left between them. This CDR3 is 14 amino acids long. Germline V gives CDR1 SGHDT, CDR2 YYEEEE. CDR3 region: CASSLQGTNEKLFF. The DNA for the CDR3 is TGTGCCAGCAGCTTGCAGGGTACTAATGAAAAACTGTTTTTT.

The rearrangement uses TRBV19 and TRBJ2-5; 11 positions match TRBD2. This CDR3 is built from 15 residues. The V gene's germline CDR1 is LNHDA and CDR2 SQIVND (reference sequence). V was pared by 4 bases and J by 3 bases, with 4 bases of the junction left unmatched. CDR3 in DNA: TGTGCCAGTAGTACCCTAGCGGGGGGCAAAGAGACCCAGTACTTC. As protein: CASSTLAGGKETQYF.

This clone was seen more than once but under ten times. This chain joins TRBV28 and TRBJ2-1, with a possible D match to TRBD2 (5 bases). V was cut by 4 bases and J by 4 bases, with 20 bases left in between. Germline CDR1 reads MDHEN; CDR2 reads SYDVKM. The CDR3 is 17 amino acids. CDR3 in DNA: TGTGCCAGCAGTTCCACCCGAAGGAGCGGTAGATACAATGAGCAGTTCTTC. Translating it yields CASSSTRRSGRYNEQFF.

The V call is TRBV12-5, the J call TRBJ2-3; tentatively, D is TRBD2 (5 bases). This CDR3 is built from 13 residues. The ends were cut back, 6 bases at V and 8 bases at J, with 15 bases in the middle. CDR1 LGHNT and CDR2 FRNRAP come from the germline V gene. CDR3 coding DNA: TGTGCTAGTGGCCTGGACCATGCGGGTACGCAGTATTTT. Translation: CASGLDHAGTQYF.

This chain connects TRBV11-2 to TRBJ2-3, with D perhaps TRBD2 (6 bases). The CDR3 totals 15 residues. Germline CDR1 and CDR2: SGHAT and FQNNGV. V was trimmed by 5 bases and J by 1 base, leaving 13 bases between them. The CDR3 region is CASSPGTSRTDTQYF. In DNA, the CDR3 is TGTGCCAGCAGCCCGGGGACTTCACGCACAGATACGCAGTATTTT.

This clone was detected ten times or more. The chain uses TRBV29-1 and TRBJ1-6, with a possible D match to TRBD1 (6 bases). The CDR3 covers 13 residues. Per germline, CDR1 SQVTM and CDR2 ANQGSEA. V was trimmed by 4 bases and J by 9 bases, leaving 13 bases between them. The CDR3 DNA reads TGCAGCGTTGGGATGGGGGCCGGTTCACCCCTCCACTTT. Amino acid sequence: CSVGMGAGSPLHF.

V and J are TRBV7-9 and TRBJ2-5; 10 nucleotides line up with TRBD2. Trimming at V came to 0 bases and at J to 5 bases, leaving 6 bases not matched to a gene. This CDR3 has 16 amino acids. CDR1 and CDR2 from the germline V gene are SEHNR and FQNEAQ (reference sequence). CDR3 sequence: CASSLAAGGPSETQYF. For the CDR3, the DNA is TGTGCCAGCAGCTTAGCAGCGGGAGGGCCGTCGGAGACCCAGTACTTC.

This chain joins TRBV5-1 and TRBJ2-1; TRBD2 is a possible D gene (5 bases). Germline lookup yields CDR1 SGHRS and CDR2 YFSETQ. This CDR3 region has 14 residues. Trimming pared 2 bases from V and 8 bases from J, leaving 14 bases between. Written as DNA, the CDR3 is TGCGCCAGCAGCTTTCCCGGGGTAGTAGATGAGCAGTTCTTC. Protein product: CASSFPGVVDEQFF. The full variable domain, completed using reference TRBV5-1 and TRBJ2-1, is KAGVTQTPRYLIKTRGQQVTLSCSPISGHRSVSWYQQTPGQGLQFLFEYFSETQRNKGNFPGRFSGRQFSNSRSEMNVSTLELGDSALYLCASSFPGVVDEQFFGPGTRLTVL.

The sample holds a few counts of this clone. CDR3 coding DNA: TGTGCCAGTAGTATAAGGCCAGGGGGCAAGGATGAGCAGTTCTTC. Its translation: CASSIRPGGKDEQFF. The genes are TRBV19 and TRBJ2-1; TRBD1 matches 8 bases. The CDR3 has 15 amino acids. The germline V gene encodes CDR1 LNHDA and CDR2 SQIVND (reference sequence). V trimming: 2 bases; J trimming: 8 bases; junction bases outside the gene matches: 8.

This chain joins TRBV7-8 and TRBJ1-1; 7 bases fit TRBD1. CDR3 length: 14 residues. Germline trimming cut 2 bases from V and 5 bases from J; bases unmatched to any gene: 5. The germline CDR1 and CDR2 sequences are SGHVS and FQNEAQ. The CDR3 reads CASSLRPQGTEAFF. In nucleotides, the CDR3 is TGTGCCAGCAGCTTAAGGCCACAGGGGACTGAAGCTTTCTTT.

The rearrangement links TRBV28 to TRBJ1-6; TRBD1 aligns across 8 bases. Trimming cost V 10 bases and J 13 bases; bases outside gene matches: 12. Germline V lookup: CDR1 MDHEN, CDR2 SYDVKM. This CDR3 has 13 residues. CDR3 coding DNA: TGTGCCACCCGACAGGGGCTCGGGGGTCCCCTCCACTTT. Translated: CATRQGLGGPLHF. Drawing the rest from reference TRBV28 and TRBJ1-6, the complete variable domain is DVKVTQSSRYLVKRTGEKVFLECVQDMDHENMFWYRQDPGLGLRLIYFSYDVKMKEKGDIPEGYSVSREKKERFSLILESASTNQTSMYLCATRQGLGGPLHFGNGTRLTVT.

In this sample, this clone turned up a few times. The chain employs TRBV25-1 and TRBJ1-1; 10 bases are shared with TRBD1. There are 14 residues in the CDR3. Germline-derived CDR1 and CDR2 are MGHDK and SYGVNS. Trimming removed 5 bases from V and 3 bases from J; junction bases left unmatched: 3. CDR3 sequence (DNA): TGTGCCAGCAGTCCGGACAGGGGGTACACTGAAGCTTTCTTT. Its protein product is CASSPDRGYTEAFF.